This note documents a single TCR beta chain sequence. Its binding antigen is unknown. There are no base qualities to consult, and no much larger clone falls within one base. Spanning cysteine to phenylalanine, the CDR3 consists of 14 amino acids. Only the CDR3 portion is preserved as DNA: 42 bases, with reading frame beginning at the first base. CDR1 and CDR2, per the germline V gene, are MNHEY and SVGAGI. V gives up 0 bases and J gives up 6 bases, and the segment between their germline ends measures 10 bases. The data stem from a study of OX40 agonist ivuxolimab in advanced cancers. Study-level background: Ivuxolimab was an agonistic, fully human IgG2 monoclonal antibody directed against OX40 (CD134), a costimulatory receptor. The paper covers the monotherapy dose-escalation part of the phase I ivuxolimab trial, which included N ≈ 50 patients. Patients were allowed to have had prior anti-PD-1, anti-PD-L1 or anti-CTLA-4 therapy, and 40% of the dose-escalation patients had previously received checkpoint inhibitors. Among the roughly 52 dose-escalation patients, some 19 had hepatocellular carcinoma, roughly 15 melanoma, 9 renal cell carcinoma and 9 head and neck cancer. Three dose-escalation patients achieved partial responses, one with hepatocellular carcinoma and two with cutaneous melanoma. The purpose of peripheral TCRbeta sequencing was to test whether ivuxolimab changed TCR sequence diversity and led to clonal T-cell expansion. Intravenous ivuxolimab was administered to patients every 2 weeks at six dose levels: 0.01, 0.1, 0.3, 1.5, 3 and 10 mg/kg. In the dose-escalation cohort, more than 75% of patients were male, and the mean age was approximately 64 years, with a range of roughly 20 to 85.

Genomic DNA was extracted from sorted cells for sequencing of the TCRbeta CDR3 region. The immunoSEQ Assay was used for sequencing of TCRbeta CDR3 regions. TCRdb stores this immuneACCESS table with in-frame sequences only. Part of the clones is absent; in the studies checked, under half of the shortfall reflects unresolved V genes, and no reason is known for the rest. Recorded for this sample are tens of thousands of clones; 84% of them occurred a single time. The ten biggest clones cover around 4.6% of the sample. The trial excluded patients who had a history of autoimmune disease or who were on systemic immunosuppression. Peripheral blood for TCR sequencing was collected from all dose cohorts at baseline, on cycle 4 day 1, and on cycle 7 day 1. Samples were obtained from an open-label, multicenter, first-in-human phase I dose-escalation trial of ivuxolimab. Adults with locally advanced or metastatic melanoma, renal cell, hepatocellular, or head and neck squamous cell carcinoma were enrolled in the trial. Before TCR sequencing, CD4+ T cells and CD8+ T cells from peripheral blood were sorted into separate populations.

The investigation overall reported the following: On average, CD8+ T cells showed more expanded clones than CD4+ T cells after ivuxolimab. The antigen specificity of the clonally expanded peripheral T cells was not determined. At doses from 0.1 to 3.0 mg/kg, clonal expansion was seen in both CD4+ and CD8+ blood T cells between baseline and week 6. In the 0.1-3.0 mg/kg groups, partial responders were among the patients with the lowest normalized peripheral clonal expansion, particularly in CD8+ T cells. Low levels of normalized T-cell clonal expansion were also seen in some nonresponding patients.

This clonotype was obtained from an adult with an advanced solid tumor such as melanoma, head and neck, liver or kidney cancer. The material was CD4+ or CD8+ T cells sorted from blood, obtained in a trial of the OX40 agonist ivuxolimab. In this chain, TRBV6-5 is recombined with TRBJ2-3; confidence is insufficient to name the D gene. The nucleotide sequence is TGTGCCAGCAGTTACTCCCAGCCCTGGGATACGCAGTATTTT. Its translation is CASSYSQPWDTQYF.